These 9 T cell receptor beta chains originate from one sample sequenced in a study of blood T cells in healthy people across ages. A J-beta primer mix and a sample-barcoded 5' primer were used in a second PCR of about 7 to 12 cycles. TCRdb reanalysed the 5' RACE reads using MiXCR and keeps one entry per CDR3 protein. Here the sample spans about 640,000 distinct CDR3 sequences, 58% being singletons. Sequenced material: blood. The receptors here all came from a man in his fifties or sixties in good health.

V and J are TRBV4-1 and TRBJ2-5; 9 bases match TRBD2. The CDR3 sequence is 16 residues long. V shed 4 bases, J shed 2 bases, and the junction held 8 bases outside the gene matches. The V gene's germline CDR1 is MGHRA and CDR2 YSYEKL. CDR3 residues: CASSLRPAGGQETQYF. The CDR3 bases are TGCGCCAGCAGCCTACGACCGGCGGGGGGGCAAGAGACCCAGTACTTC.

The chain recombines TRBV24-1 with TRBJ2-1; 12 bases are shared with TRBD1. The CDR3 covers 14 residues. Germline lookup yields CDR1 KGHDR and CDR2 SFDVKD. Unmatched junction bases numbered 7, after V lost 9 bases and J lost 8 bases. The CDR3 is CATSGTGGRDEQFF. The CDR3 DNA follows: TGTGCCACCTCTGGGACAGGGGGCCGGGATGAGCAGTTCTTC.

This clonotype turned up a few times. The rearrangement uses TRBV4-1 and TRBJ2-3, with TRBD2 identical over 12 bases. There are 19 residues in the CDR3. With V trimmed by 4 bases and J by 5 bases, 16 bases remained unmatched. The germline V gene encodes CDR1 MGHRA and CDR2 YSYEKL. The CDR3 reads CASSLTPGLAGSYGDTQYF. CDR3 nucleotides: TGCGCCAGCAGCCTCACACCGGGACTAGCGGGTTCGTATGGAGATACGCAGTATTTT.

The chain employs TRBV28 and TRBJ1-2; 8 bases agree with TRBD1. This CDR3 spans 12 amino acids. Germline values: CDR1 MDHEN, CDR2 SYDVKM. V dropped 6 bases and J dropped 7; count of bases not matched to a gene: 4. The CDR3 sequence: CASRPGGCGYTF. DNA for the CDR3: TGTGCCAGCAGGCCAGGGGGCTGTGGCTACACCTTC.

This clonotype was observed a single time. J is TRBJ2-2 and V is TRBV4-1; TRBD1 matches 8 bases. V shed 0 bases and J 5 bases; nucleotides not matched to a gene: 5. Germline V gene data show CDR1 as MGHRA and CDR2 as YSYEKL. CDR3 size: 16 residues. The CDR3 sequence is CASSQDGQGATGELFF. CDR3 bases: TGCGCCAGCAGCCAAGATGGGCAGGGGGCTACCGGGGAGCTGTTTTTT.

The gene calls are TRBV28 and TRBJ2-7, with D uncertain. Germline loops: CDR1 MDHEN, CDR2 SYDVKM. The CDR3 loop spans 13 amino acids. The V end was cut by 7 bases, the J end by 5 bases, with 15 bases between. The CDR3 bases are TGTGCCAGCACCAAACCCTCTAGTGACGAGCAGTACTTC. The encoded protein is CASTKPSSDEQYF.

The chain uses TRBV25-1 and TRBJ2-4; no clear D. The J call may be faulty, since TRBJ2-5 better matches the DNA end. Per germline, CDR1 MGHDK and CDR2 SYGVNS. CDR3 length: 11 residues. In DNA form, the CDR3 reads TGTGCCAGCAGGGGGTATGTGACCCAGTACTTC. Its translation: CASRGYVTQYF.

This clonotype was seen a handful of times. This chain uses TRBV28 with TRBJ2-7, with TRBD1 matching over 7 bases. J lost 3 bases, V lost 0 bases, and 2 bases had no gene match. The CDR3 runs 14 residues. Per the germline V gene, CDR1 is MDHEN and CDR2 is SYDVKM. CDR3 sequence: CASSLWGQRYEQYF. DNA of the CDR3: TGTGCCAGCAGTTTATGGGGACAGCGCTACGAGCAGTACTTC. The whole variable domain, filled in from reference TRBV28 and TRBJ2-7, reads DVKVTQSSRYLVKRTGEKVFLECVQDMDHENMFWYRQDPGLGLRLIYFSYDVKMKEKGDIPEGYSVSREKKERFSLILESASTNQTSMYLCASSLWGQRYEQYFGPGTRLTVT.

The chain combines TRBV20-1 with TRBJ1-1, with D unclear. The CDR3 covers 13 residues. Looked up from germline, CDR1 is DFQATT and CDR2 is SNEGSKA (reference sequence). Trimming stripped 7 bases from V and 0 bases from J, with 12 bases between. The CDR3 region is CSGTVGMNTEAFF. The CDR3, as DNA: TGCAGTGGGACGGTAGGGATGAACACTGAAGCTTTCTTT.